This is a list of T cell receptor beta chains from one sample in a study of blood T cells in healthy people across ages. MiXCR, run by TCRdb on the 5' RACE reads, gives a single entry per CDR3 protein. The table has roughly 800,000 distinct CDR3 sequences, roughly 64% seen once. Sequencing was performed on blood. The source is a man aged 25-45 years in good health. CDR3s include the opening cysteine and the closing phenylalanine or tryptophan. A D gene is named only where the DNA matches it firmly. Clone size is stated in some rows and not others, as once, few, many or a class when expanded.

abundance | j_gene | d_gene | v_gene | CDR3nt | CDR3aa
. | TRBJ2-5 | . | TRBV12-3/TRBV12-4 | TGTGCCAGCAGTTTCCCCCCCGGGGAGTTAGAGACCCAGTACTTC | CASSFPPGELETQYF
few | TRBJ2-7 | . | TRBV5-6 | TGTGCCAGCAGTCCGGGACGCGGGGCCTACGAGCAGTACTTC | CASSPGRGAYEQYF
few | TRBJ2-7 | . | TRBV6-2/TRBV6-3 | TGTGCCAGCAGTGAGGACCCGAACGAGCAGTACTTC | CASSEDPNEQYF
many | TRBJ2-7 | TRBD1 | TRBV20-1 | TGCAGTGCCAGGGACAGGGAAAGGGAGCAGTACTTC | CSARDREREQYF
few | TRBJ2-7 | TRBD1 | TRBV6-6 | TGTGCCAGCATACCCGGACAGGGATATTCCTACGAGCAGTACTTC | CASIPGQGYSYEQYF
few | TRBJ2-5 | . | TRBV29-1 | TGCAGCGCCACACAGGGTGGGACCCAGTACTTC | CSATQGGTQYF
. | TRBJ1-5 | . | TRBV20-1 | TGCAGTGCGGGCGAGGGTCAGCCCCAGCATTTT | CSAGEGQPQHF
. | TRBJ2-1 | . | TRBV6-2/TRBV6-3 | TGTGCCAGCACCAGGGGGGGAGGCTACAATGAGCAGTTCTTC | CASTRGGGYNEQFF
. | TRBJ2-6 | . | TRBV9 | TGTGCCAGCAGCGTAGATCCTAGCTCTGGGGCCAACGTCCTGACTTTC | CASSVDPSSGANVLTF
few | TRBJ2-7 | . | TRBV7-2 | TGTGCCAGCAGCTCGACCTACGTATACGAGCAGTACTTC | CASSSTYVYEQYF
. | TRBJ1-4 | TRBD1 | TRBV20-1 | TGCAGTGCTAGGGGCAGGGGGCAGGAAAAACTGTTTTTT | CSARGRGQEKLFF
. | TRBJ1-2 | . | TRBV15 | TGTGCCACCAGCAGAGATCGGAGGTTCTATGGCTACACCTTC | CATSRDRRFYGYTF
few | TRBJ2-7 | TRBD2 | TRBV25-1 | TGTGCCAGCAGTATAACTAGCGGGTACGAGCAGTACTTC | CASSITSGYEQYF
. | TRBJ1-2 | . | TRBV7-2 | TGTGCCAGCAGCCCGTCGGGGGGCAGGGCCTATGGCTACACCTTC | CASSPSGGRAYGYTF
. | TRBJ2-5 | . | TRBV12-3/TRBV12-4 | TGTGCCAACAGTTTCGGAGAGACCCAGTACTTC | CANSFGETQYF
. | TRBJ2-1 | TRBD2 | TRBV9 | TGTGCCAGCAATATAGCGGGAGTTTACAATGAGCAGTTCTTC | CASNIAGVYNEQFF
. | TRBJ2-5 | . | TRBV3-1 | TGTGCCAGCAGCCAAGAGGGCAGGCAAGAGACCCAGTACTTC | CASSQEGRQETQYF
many | TRBJ2-7 | TRBD1 | TRBV28 | TGTGCCAGCAGACGCGGACAGGGTGGCGAGCAGTACTTC | CASRRGQGGEQYF
. | TRBJ2-1 | . | TRBV7-2 | TGTGCCAGCAGCCCCGACACTAGCTCCTACAATGAGCAGTTCTTC | CASSPDTSSYNEQFF
. | TRBJ1-5 | . | TRBV27 | TGTGCCAGCAGGGAAGGGTTGAGCAATCAGCCCCAGCATTTT | CASREGLSNQPQHF
. | TRBJ2-5 | . | TRBV15 | TGTGCCACCAGCAGGGGCGAGAGGGGGCGCGGGAGAGAGACCCAGTACTTC | CATSRGERGRGRETQYF
. | TRBJ2-2 | . | TRBV7-2 | TGTGCCAGCAGCCCTCGGCTCACCGGGGAGCTGTTTTTT | CASSPRLTGELFF
. | TRBJ2-7 | . | TRBV27 | TGTGCCAGCAGTCTCGGAGGAGCGGCAATCCGACACGAGCAGTACTTC | CASSLGGAAIRHEQYF
once | TRBJ2-1 | . | TRBV20-1 | TGCAGTGCTAGAGATCTACTGTTCTTC | CSARDLLFF
. | TRBJ1-2 | TRBD1 | TRBV7-2 | TGTGCCAGCAGCTCAACAGGGGGGGGAGGCTACACCTTC | CASSSTGGGGYTF
few | TRBJ2-7 | . | TRBV15 | TGTGCCACCAGCAGAGATACAGCGGTGGCGGAGGGGCAGTACTTC | CATSRDTAVAEGQYF
few | TRBJ2-7 | TRBD1 | TRBV7-9 | TGTGCCAGCAGCCGAGGGGGCCCCTACGAGCAGTACTTC | CASSRGGPYEQYF
. | TRBJ2-2 | . | TRBV7-2 | TGTGCCAGCAGCTCCAACAATCAGCGAGCCGGGGAGCTGTTTTTT | CASSSNNQRAGELFF
few | TRBJ2-1 | . | TRBV7-2 | TGTGCCAGCAGCTTAGTGGTAGCTACCAATGAGCAGTTCTTC | CASSLVVATNEQFF
. | TRBJ2-7 | TRBD2 | TRBV28 | TGTGCCTGCCTTGGGCTGTCGGGACTAGCGGGAGGGGGGGGGCAGTACTTC | CACLGLSGLAGGGGQYF
. | TRBJ2-4 | . | TRBV7-9 | TGTGCCAGCAGCCAACCAGTAGAAAACATTCAGTACTTC | CASSQPVENIQYF
. | TRBJ2-1 | . | TRBV5-1 | TGCGCCAGCGGGGATCGGGGTTCATCCGATGAGCAGTTCTTC | CASGDRGSSDEQFF
. | TRBJ2-7 | . | TRBV4-3 | TGCGCCAGCAGCCAAGCCGGGGTAAACAATGAGCAGTACTTC | CASSQAGVNNEQYF
. | TRBJ2-7 | . | TRBV7-2 | TGTGCCAGCAGCCCAGGGAAGGTATCCTACGAGCAGTACTTC | CASSPGKVSYEQYF
. | TRBJ2-1 | . | TRBV5-1 | TGCGCCAGCAGCAGGGGGGACTATTCCTCCTACAATGAGCAGTTCTTC | CASSRGDYSSYNEQFF
. | TRBJ2-1 | . | TRBV20-1 | TGCAGTGCTAGAGACGGGTCCGATTGGGGCAATGAGCAGTTCTTC | CSARDGSDWGNEQFF
. | TRBJ1-6 | . | TRBV11-2 | TGTGCCAGCAGCACAAACTGGGGGAACTCACCCCTCCACTTT | CASSTNWGNSPLHF
. | TRBJ2-3 | . | TRBV7-2 | TGTGCCAGCAGCTTATCTGGCGCTCCGAGCACAGATACGCAGTATTTT | CASSLSGAPSTDTQYF
. | TRBJ2-1 | TRBD1 | TRBV10-3 | TGTGCCATCAGGACCTCCGGGACAGGGTACAATGAGCAGTTCTTC | CAIRTSGTGYNEQFF
. | TRBJ2-1 | TRBD2 | TRBV4-3 | TGCGCCAGCAGCCAAGGGACTAGCGGGAGACCCGGTGAGCAGTTCTTC | CASSQGTSGRPGEQFF
many | TRBJ2-5 | . | TRBV18 | TGTGCCAGCTCACCATCCCGGGAGACCCAGTACTTC | CASSPSRETQYF
. | TRBJ2-3 | TRBD2 | TRBV29-1 | TGCAGCGTTGCCGGACTAGCGGGAGGCCGGGAGGATACGCAGTATTTT | CSVAGLAGGREDTQYF
. | TRBJ2-7 | . | TRBV28 | TGTGCCAGCAAGGACGGAGGGACTTCCTACGAGCAGTACTTC | CASKDGGTSYEQYF
once | TRBJ2-7 | TRBD2 | TRBV28 | TGTGCCAGCAGACGGACTAGCGGGAATCCCTACGAGCAGTACTTC | CASRRTSGNPYEQYF
. | TRBJ2-1 | . | TRBV28 | TGTGCCACCCGGACAGGGACTAACAATGAGCAGTTCTTC | CATRTGTNNEQFF
. | TRBJ2-7 | TRBD1 | TRBV6-6 | TGTGCCAGCATGTATGGGACAGGGAGTTGCGAGCAGTACTTC | CASMYGTGSCEQYF
. | TRBJ2-2 | TRBD2 | TRBV7-7 | TGTGCTAGCAGCTCTAGACTAGCGGGCCCGGCGAACACCGGGGAGCTGTTTTTT | CASSSRLAGPANTGELFF
few | TRBJ2-7 | TRBD2 | TRBV2 | TGTGCCAGCAGTGTAATGGCTAGCGGGAGTTCAGTGCAGTACTTC | CASSVMASGSSVQYF
. | TRBJ1-4 | . | TRBV12-3/TRBV12-4 | TGTGCCAGCAGACAGGGATCTAATGAAAAACTGTTTTTT | CASRQGSNEKLFF
. | TRBJ2-3 | TRBD1 | TRBV15 | TGTGCCACCAGCGGAACAGGGGGCGCAGCAGATACGCAGTATTTT | CATSGTGGAADTQYF
. | TRBJ2-5 | . | TRBV5-1 | TGCGCCAGCAGCTTGGCCGGCCAGTCGCAATCGGCACAAGAGACCCAGTACTTC | CASSLAGQSQSAQETQYF
. | TRBJ2-4 | . | TRBV27 | TGTGCCAGCAGTTTTCGCGCCAAAAACATTCAGTACTTC | CASSFRAKNIQYF
. | TRBJ1-5 | . | TRBV6-2/TRBV6-3 | TGTGCCAGCAGTGACTTCAGCGGCAATCAGCCCCAGCATTTT | CASSDFSGNQPQHF
once | TRBJ1-2 | TRBD1 | TRBV5-6 | TGTGCCAGCAGCTTGACCGGGGACAGGGATGGGTATGGCTACACCTTC | CASSLTGDRDGYGYTF
. | TRBJ2-1 | TRBD2 | TRBV7-2 | TGTGCCAGCACCAACAGAACGGGGGGGCCGGGGTATGAGCAGTTCTTC | CASTNRTGGPGYEQFF
. | TRBJ2-2 | . | TRBV30 | TGTGCCTGGAGGGGCGCGACCGGGGAGCTGTTTTTT | CAWRGATGELFF
. | TRBJ2-7 | TRBD1 | TRBV20-1 | TGCAGTGCAGGGGACAGGAAAACCTACGAGCAGTACTTC | CSAGDRKTYEQYF
. | TRBJ2-5 | TRBD2 | TRBV20-1 | TGCAGTTTAGGGGCTAGCGGGAGGCGGGAGACCCAGTACTTC | CSLGASGRRETQYF
. | TRBJ1-2 | . | TRBV12-5 | TGTGCTAGTGGCCCCTTGTTGGGAGCTAACTATGGCTACACCTTC | CASGPLLGANYGYTF
. | TRBJ2-2 | . | TRBV11-2 | TGTGCCAGCAGGCAAATGGGGGGTGTACGAACCGGGGAGCTGTTTTTT | CASRQMGGVRTGELFF